This T cell receptor beta chain was observed in a study of blood T cell repertoires in COVID-19. TCRdb's copy holds only in-frame clones and misses some; the assay was immunoSEQ multiplex PCR. The table records approximately 300,000 clones, approximately 83% of them present only once. From germline, CDR1 is LGHDT and CDR2 YNNKEL (reference sequence). The V end was cut by 3 bases, the J end by 2 bases, with 23 bases between. The CDR3 totals 18 residues. Living in under 30 US areas, the participants were between about 18 and 100 years of age. The gene calls are TRBV3-1 (or the pseudogene TRBV3-2) and TRBJ2-7; D is unclear. The sequence came from a woman in her twenties or thirties who had recovered from COVID-19. Sequenced: PBMCs or T cells enriched from blood (not recorded which). CDR3 DNA: TGTGCCAGCAGCCACGGCGACGACACGGCAGCTGTAGCCTACGAGCAGTACTTC. It is translated as CASSHGDDTAAVAYEQYF.